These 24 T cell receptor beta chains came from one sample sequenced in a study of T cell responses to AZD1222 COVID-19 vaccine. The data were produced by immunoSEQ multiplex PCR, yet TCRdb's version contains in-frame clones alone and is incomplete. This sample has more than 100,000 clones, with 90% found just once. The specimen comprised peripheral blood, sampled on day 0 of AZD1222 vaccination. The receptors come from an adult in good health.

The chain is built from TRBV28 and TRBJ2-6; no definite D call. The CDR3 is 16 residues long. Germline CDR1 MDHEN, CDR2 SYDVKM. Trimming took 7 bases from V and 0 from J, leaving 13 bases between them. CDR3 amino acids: CASTSTRHSGANVLTF. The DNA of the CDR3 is TGTGCCAGCACGAGTACCAGGCACTCTGGGGCCAACGTCCTGACTTTC.

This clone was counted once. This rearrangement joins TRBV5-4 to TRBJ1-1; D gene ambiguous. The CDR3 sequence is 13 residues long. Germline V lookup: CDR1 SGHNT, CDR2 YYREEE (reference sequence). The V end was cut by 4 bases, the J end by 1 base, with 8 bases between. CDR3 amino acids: CASSAIGNTEAFF. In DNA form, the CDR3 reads TGTGCCAGCAGCGCGATAGGGAACACTGAAGCTTTCTTT.

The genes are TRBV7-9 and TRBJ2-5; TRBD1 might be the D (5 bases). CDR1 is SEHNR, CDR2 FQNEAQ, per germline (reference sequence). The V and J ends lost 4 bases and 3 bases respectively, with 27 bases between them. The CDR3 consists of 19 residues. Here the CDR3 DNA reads TGTGCCAGCAGCTCATCCGCGCCGGCCCCAGGGTTTCTCGAAGAGACCCAGTACTTC. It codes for CASSSSAPAPGFLEETQYF.

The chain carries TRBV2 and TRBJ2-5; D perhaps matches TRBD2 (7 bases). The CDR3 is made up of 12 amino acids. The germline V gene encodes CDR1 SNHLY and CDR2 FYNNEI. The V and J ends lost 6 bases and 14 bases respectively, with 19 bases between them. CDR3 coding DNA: TGTGCCAGCAGGACAACCGGGGGGCTTTGCTACTTC. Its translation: CASRTTGGLCYF.

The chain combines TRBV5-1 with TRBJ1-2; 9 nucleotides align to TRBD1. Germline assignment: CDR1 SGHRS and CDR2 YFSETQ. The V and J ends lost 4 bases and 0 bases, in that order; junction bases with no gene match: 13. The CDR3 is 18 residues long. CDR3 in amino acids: CASSNRDRETTANYGYTF. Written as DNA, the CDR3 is TGCGCCAGCAGCAACCGGGACAGGGAGACGACAGCTAACTATGGCTACACCTTC. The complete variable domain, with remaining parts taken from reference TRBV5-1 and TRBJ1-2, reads KAGVTQTPRYLIKTRGQQVTLSCSPISGHRSVSWYQQTPGQGLQFLFEYFSETQRNKGNFPGRFSGRQFSNSRSEMNVSTLELGDSALYLCASSNRDRETTANYGYTFGSGTRLTVV.

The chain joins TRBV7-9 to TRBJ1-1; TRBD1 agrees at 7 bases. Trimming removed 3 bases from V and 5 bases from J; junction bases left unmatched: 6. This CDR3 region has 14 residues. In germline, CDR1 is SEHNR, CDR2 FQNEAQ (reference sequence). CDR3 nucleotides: TGTGCCAGCAGCTTGAGGGGGCTGGTGACTGAAGCTTTCTTT. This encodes CASSLRGLVTEAFF.

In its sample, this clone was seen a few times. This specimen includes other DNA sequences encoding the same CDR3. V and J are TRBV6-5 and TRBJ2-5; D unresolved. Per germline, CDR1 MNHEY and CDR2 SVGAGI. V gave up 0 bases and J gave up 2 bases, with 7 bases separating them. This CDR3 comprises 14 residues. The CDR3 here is CASSYSAGQETQYF. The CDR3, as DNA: TGTGCCAGCAGTTACTCTGCAGGTCAAGAGACCCAGTACTTC.

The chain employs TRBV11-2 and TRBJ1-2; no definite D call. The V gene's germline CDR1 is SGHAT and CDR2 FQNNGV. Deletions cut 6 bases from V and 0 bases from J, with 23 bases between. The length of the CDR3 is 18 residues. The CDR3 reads CASRGKISFTPPNYGYTF. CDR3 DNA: TGTGCCAGCAGGGGAAAGATAAGTTTCACTCCTCCTAACTATGGCTACACCTTC. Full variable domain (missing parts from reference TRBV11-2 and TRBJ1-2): EAGVAQSPRYKIIEKRQSVAFWCNPISGHATLYWYQQILGQGPKLLIQFQNNGVVDDSQLPKDRFSAERLKGVDSTLKIQPAKLEDSAVYLCASRGKISFTPPNYGYTFGSGTRLTVV.

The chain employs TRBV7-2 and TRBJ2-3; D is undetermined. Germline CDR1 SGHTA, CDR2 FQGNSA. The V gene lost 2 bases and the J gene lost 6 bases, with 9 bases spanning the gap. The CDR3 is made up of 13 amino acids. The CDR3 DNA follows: TGTGCCAGCAGCTTAAACGACGGGGATACGCAGTATTTT. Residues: CASSLNDGDTQYF.

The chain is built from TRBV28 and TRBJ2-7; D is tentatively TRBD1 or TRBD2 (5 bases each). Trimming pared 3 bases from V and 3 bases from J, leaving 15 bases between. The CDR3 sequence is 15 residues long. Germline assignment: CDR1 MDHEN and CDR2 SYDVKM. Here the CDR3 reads CASSFGADGFYEQYF. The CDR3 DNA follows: TGTGCCAGCAGTTTCGGGGCGGATGGCTTCTACGAGCAGTACTTC.

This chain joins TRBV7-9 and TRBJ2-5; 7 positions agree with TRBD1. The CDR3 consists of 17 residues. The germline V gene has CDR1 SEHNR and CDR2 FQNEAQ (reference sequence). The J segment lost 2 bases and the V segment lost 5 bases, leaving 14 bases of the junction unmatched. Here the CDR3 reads CASSVGQTRTRQETQYF. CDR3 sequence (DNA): TGTGCCAGCAGCGTGGGACAGACCAGGACCAGACAAGAGACCCAGTACTTC.

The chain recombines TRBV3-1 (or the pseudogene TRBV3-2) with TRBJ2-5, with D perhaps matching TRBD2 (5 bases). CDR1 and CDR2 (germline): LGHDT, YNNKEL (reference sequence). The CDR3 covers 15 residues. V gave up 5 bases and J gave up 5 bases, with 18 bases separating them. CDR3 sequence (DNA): TGTGCCAGCAGCTTCAGACTACCCCGAGACGAGACCCAGTACTTC. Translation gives CASSFRLPRDETQYF.

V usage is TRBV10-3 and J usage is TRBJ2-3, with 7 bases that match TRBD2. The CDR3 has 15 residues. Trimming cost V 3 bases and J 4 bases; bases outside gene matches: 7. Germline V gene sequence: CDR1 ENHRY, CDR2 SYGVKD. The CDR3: CAISEGGGDPDTQYF. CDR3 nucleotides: TGTGCCATCAGTGAAGGTGGGGGGGACCCAGATACGCAGTATTTT.

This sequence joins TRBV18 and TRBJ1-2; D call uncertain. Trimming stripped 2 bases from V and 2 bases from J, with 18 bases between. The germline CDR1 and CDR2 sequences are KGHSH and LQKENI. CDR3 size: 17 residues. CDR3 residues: CASSPNSRVLPNYGYTF. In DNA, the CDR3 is TGTGCCAGCTCACCAAACAGTCGGGTCTTACCCAACTATGGCTACACCTTC.

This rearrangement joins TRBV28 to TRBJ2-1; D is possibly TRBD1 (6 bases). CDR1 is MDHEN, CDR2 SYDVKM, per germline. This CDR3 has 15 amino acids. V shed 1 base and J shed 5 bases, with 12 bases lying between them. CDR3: CASSLFRTVNNEQFF. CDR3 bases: TGTGCCAGCAGTTTATTCAGGACAGTAAACAATGAGCAGTTCTTC.

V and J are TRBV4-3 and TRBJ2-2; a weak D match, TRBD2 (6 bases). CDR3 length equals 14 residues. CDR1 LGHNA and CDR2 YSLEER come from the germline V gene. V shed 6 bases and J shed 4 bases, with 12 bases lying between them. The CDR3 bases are TGCGCCAGCAGGTGGGAGGCCGGCACCGGGGAGCTGTTTTTT. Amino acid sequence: CASRWEAGTGELFF.

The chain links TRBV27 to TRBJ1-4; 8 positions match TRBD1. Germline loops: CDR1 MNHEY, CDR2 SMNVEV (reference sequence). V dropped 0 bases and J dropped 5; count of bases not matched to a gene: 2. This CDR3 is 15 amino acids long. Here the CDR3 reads CASSLSDRGNEKLFF. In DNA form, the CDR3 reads TGTGCCAGCAGTTTATCAGACAGGGGCAATGAAAAACTGTTTTTT.

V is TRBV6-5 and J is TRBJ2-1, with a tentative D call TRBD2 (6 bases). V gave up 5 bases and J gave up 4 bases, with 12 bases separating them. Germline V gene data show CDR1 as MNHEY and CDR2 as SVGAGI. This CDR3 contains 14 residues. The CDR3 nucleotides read TGTGCCAGCAGTCTCCGGGGGAGGTACAATGAGCAGTTCTTC. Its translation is CASSLRGRYNEQFF.

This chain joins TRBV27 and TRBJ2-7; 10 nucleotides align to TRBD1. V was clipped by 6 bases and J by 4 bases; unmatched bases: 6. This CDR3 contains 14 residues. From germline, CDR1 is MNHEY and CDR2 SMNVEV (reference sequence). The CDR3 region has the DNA TGTGCCAGCAGGCCGGGGACAGGGGCTTACGAGCAGTACTTC. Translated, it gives CASRPGTGAYEQYF.

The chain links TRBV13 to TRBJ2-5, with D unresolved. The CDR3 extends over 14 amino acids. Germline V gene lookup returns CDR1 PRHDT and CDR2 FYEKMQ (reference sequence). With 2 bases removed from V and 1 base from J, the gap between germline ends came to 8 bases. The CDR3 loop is CASSLITAQETQYF. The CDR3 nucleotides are TGTGCCAGCAGCTTAATCACAGCCCAAGAGACCCAGTACTTC.

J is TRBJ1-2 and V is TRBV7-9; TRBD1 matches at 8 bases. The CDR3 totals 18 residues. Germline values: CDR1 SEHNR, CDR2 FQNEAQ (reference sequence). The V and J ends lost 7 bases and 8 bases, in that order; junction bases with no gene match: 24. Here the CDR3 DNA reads TGTGCCAGCACCAGCACCCGGCGGGGGAGACAGGGGAGCGGGGGCTACACCTTC. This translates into CASTSTRRGRQGSGGYTF. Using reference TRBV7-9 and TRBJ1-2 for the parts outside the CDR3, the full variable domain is DTGVSQNPRHKITKRGQNVTFRCDPISEHNRLYWYRQTLGQGPEFLTYFQNEAQLEKSRLLSDRFSAERPKGSFSTLEIQRTEQGDSAMYLCASTSTRRGRQGSGGYTFGSGTRLTVV.

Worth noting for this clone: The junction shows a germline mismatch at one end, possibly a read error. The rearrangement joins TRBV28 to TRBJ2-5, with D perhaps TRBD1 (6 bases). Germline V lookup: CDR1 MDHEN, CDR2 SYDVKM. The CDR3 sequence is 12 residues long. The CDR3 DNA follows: TGTGCCAGCACCGGGACATTTGTTGGGGTCGACTTC. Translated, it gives CASTGTFVGVDF.

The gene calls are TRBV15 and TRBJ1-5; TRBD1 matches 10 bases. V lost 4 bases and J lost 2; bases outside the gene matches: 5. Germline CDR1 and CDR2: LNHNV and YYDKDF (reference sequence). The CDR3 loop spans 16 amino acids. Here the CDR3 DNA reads TGTGCCACCAGCATCGGCGGGACAGGGGGCAATCAGCCCCAGCATTTT. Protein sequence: CATSIGGTGGNQPQHF.

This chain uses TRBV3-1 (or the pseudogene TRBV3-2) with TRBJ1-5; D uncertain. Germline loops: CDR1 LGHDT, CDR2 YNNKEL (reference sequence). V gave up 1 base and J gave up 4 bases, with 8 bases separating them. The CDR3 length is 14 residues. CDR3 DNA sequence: TGTGCCAGCAGCCAAGGTCAGGATAATCAGCCCCAGCATTTT. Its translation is CASSQGQDNQPQHF.